This is a list of T cell receptor beta chains from one sample in a study of blood T cell repertoires in COVID-19. Assay used: immunoSEQ multiplex PCR; TCRdb lists only in-frame clones, some missing. The table lists fewer than 250,000 clones, 87% of them singletons, with less than 14% in the top ten. Sequencing was performed on PBMCs or T cells enriched from blood (not recorded which). The receptors stem from a man in his thirties or forties who had recovered from COVID-19. Both conserved end residues are part of each CDR3.

V gene: TRBV6-4
CDR3 protein: CASSVRHGLAGGPQETQYF

V gene: TRBV4-2
CDR3 protein: CASSQETTGDTQYF

V gene: TRBV28
CDR3 protein: CASSSPGQGSRNEQFF

V gene: TRBV27
CDR3 protein: CASSLTVWTGGGGELFF

V gene: TRBV7-9
CDR3 protein: CASSQANRAYEQYF

V gene: TRBV5-1
CDR3 protein: CASSLTQHYGYTF

V gene: TRBV30
CDR3 protein: CAWRVATGGILRNYGYTF

V gene: TRBV5-6
CDR3 protein: CASSKDRGAHQETQYF

V gene: TRBV28
CDR3 protein: CATWSRGHSPLHF

V gene: TRBV7-9
CDR3 protein: CASSLDREQYF

V gene: TRBV30
CDR3 protein: CAGGGRPGAFF

V gene: TRBV12-3/TRBV12-4
CDR3 protein: CASSPDRTYEQYF

V gene: TRBV6-5
CDR3 protein: CASRLTGGFNNEQFF

V gene: TRBV6-5
CDR3 protein: CASSQYNYGYTF

V gene: TRBV18
CDR3 protein: CASSPPRDGEKLFF

V gene: TRBV20-1
CDR3 protein: CGGAENYGYTF

V gene: TRBV29-1
CDR3 protein: CSVEQGYTEAFF

V gene: TRBV9
CDR3 protein: CASSAEGQIISPLHF

V gene: TRBV27
CDR3 protein: CASSPDRTGGIDEQFF

V gene: TRBV28
CDR3 protein: CASSFAGGYGNQPQHF

V gene: TRBV5-1
CDR3 protein: CASSSGQLAGGINEQFF

V gene: TRBV19
CDR3 protein: CASSIAGKETQYF

V gene: TRBV9
CDR3 protein: CASRPTQFAWDTIYF

V gene: TRBV19
CDR3 protein: CASSTTGPTEAFF

V gene: TRBV9
CDR3 protein: CASSVAVGGDYRRPSTDTQYF

V gene: TRBV10-2
CDR3 protein: CASSVGPQKETQYF

V gene: TRBV11-2
CDR3 protein: CASSSDWAAGVDTQYF

V gene: TRBV6-1
CDR3 protein: CASSEARREKLFF

V gene: TRBV28
CDR3 protein: CASLHRDRGNEQYF

V gene: TRBV2
CDR3 protein: CASSFRDRVNQPQHF

V gene: TRBV6-5
CDR3 protein: CASSLPAVELYF

V gene: TRBV27
CDR3 protein: CASSLRDREQPQHF

V gene: TRBV24-1
CDR3 protein: CATSDTGTGLFHEQFF

V gene: TRBV5-1
CDR3 protein: CASSFNAGTPDGYTF

V gene: TRBV5-4
CDR3 protein: CASSFVSVLPETEAFF

V gene: TRBV7-9
CDR3 protein: CASSLASIYNSPLHF

V gene: TRBV6-1
CDR3 protein: CASSAGTGSSGRGGDTQYF

V gene: TRBV25-1
CDR3 protein: CASSPRDTEAFF

V gene: TRBV28
CDR3 protein: CASSTPTGLGSEQFF

V gene: TRBV6-2/TRBV6-3
CDR3 protein: CASSSPGELGSYEQYF

V gene: TRBV2
CDR3 protein: CASTVPPQGAPREQYF

V gene: TRBV3-1/TRBV3-2
CDR3 protein: CASTPRSFSTDTQYF

V gene: TRBV4-2
CDR3 protein: CASSQIRLGEGLDTQYF

V gene: TRBV2
CDR3 protein: CASREGAGETQYF

V gene: TRBV5-1
CDR3 protein: CASSLAPGLAGGGKTQYF

V gene: TRBV2
CDR3 protein: CASSAVSRGGNSPLHF

V gene: TRBV29-1
CDR3 protein: CSVGDRSTDTQYF

V gene: TRBV6-5
CDR3 protein: CASARLAGGLNEQFF

V gene: TRBV12-3/TRBV12-4
CDR3 protein: CASSTSGQTQYF